This TCR beta chain derives from a study of OX40 agonist ivuxolimab in advanced cancers. The table lists this clone with a few counts. Assay: immunoSEQ multiplex PCR; the TCRdb copy retains only in-frame clones and omits some. Of some 71,000 clones listed, roughly 80% were seen once; the top ten hold 7.9%. Trimming shortened V by 7 bases and J by 3 bases, and 7 bases separated the two germline ends. The CDR3 consists of 12 residues. Germline assignment: CDR1 SNHLY and CDR2 FYNNEI. The clonotype comes from an adult with an advanced solid tumor such as melanoma, head and neck, liver or kidney cancer. The sample was CD4+ or CD8+ T cells sorted from blood, taken in a trial of the OX40 agonist ivuxolimab. V usage is TRBV2 and J usage is TRBJ1-3; D possibly corresponds to TRBD1 (6 bases). The CDR3 DNA is TGTGCCAGCAACAGGGTTGGAAACACCATATATTTT. Its protein is CASNRVGNTIYF.